A single count supports the clone carrying this T cell receptor (beta chain). The target antigen is unknown. Terminally differentiated effector memory CD45RA+ cells were left out of the naive CD8 fraction, which was CD45RO-negative and positively selected for CCR7. Repertoires were generated with immunoSEQ multiplex PCR, while TCRdb's copy carries only in-frame clones and drops some. Found here are approximately 740,000 clones, about 91% of them singletons; the top ten hold under 30%. Germline CDR1 reads MGHDK; CDR2 reads SYGVNS. The V end was cut by 4 bases, the J end by 5 bases, with 11 bases between. There are 14 residues in the CDR3. The sample is drawn from a study of shared clonotypes between healthy human individuals. For the study at large: The plates for each donor numbered three CD4 naive, three CD4 memory, two CD8 naive and one CD8 memory.

Study outcomes and limitations: Limitation of the genetic and exposure-history diversity represented came from the few donors.

Sequenced sample: naive CD8+ T cells sorted from blood. This receptor was obtained from a man younger than 40 in good health. The chain has TRBV25-1 and TRBJ1-4; no firm D call. Written as DNA, the CDR3 is TGTGCCAGCAGTGGGCCTACCCTCAATGAAAAACTGTTTTTT. Translation: CASSGPTLNEKLFF.